One sample yielded the 31 T cell receptor beta chains listed below, sequenced in a study of blood T cell repertoires in COVID-19. Generated by immunoSEQ multiplex PCR, the TCRdb table keeps only in-frame clones and is missing some. This table has some 70,000 clones, nearly 85% appearing once. Sequenced sample: peripheral blood. The receptors here all came from a woman in her fifties or sixties with acute or convalescent COVID-19.

This chain links TRBV28 with TRBJ2-1; D is unclear. Trimming cost V 4 bases and J 1 base, with 23 bases left between them. The CDR3 runs to 19 residues. Germline V gene lookup returns CDR1 MDHEN and CDR2 SYDVKM. The CDR3 DNA sequence: TGTGCCAGCAGTTCCCCTACTGCGCTCACGTTTAGATCCTACAATGAGCAGTTCTTC. It is translated as CASSSPTALTFRSYNEQFF.

This chain links TRBV9 with TRBJ1-2, with TRBD1 identical over 7 bases. Germline-derived CDR1 and CDR2 are SGDLS and YYNGEE. This CDR3 has 13 residues. Trimming at V came to 3 bases and at J to 3 bases, leaving 2 bases not matched to a gene. The CDR3 loop reads CASSADRDYGYTF. In DNA form, the CDR3 reads TGTGCCAGCAGCGCCGACAGGGACTATGGCTACACCTTC.

V and J are TRBV7-2 and TRBJ2-7, with TRBD2 matching 8 bases. Germline V lookup: CDR1 SGHTA, CDR2 FQGNSA. Unmatched junction bases numbered 4, after V lost 1 base and J lost 2 bases. This CDR3 spans 15 amino acids. The CDR3 DNA reads TGTGCCAGCAGCTTAGTTTTGCGGGGGGCCTACGAGCAGTACTTC. Protein: CASSLVLRGAYEQYF.

The chain has TRBV5-1 and TRBJ1-1; 8 bases are shared with TRBD1. Trimming took 7 bases from V and 5 from J; bases not matched to a gene: 4. Germline lookup yields CDR1 SGHRS and CDR2 YFSETQ. This CDR3 has 12 residues. The CDR3 nucleotides are TGCGCCAGCCACAGGGGGGGAACTGAAGCTTTCTTT. This codes for CASHRGGTEAFF.

This clone was observed a single time. CDR3 DNA sequence: TGTGCCAGCAGCGTAGACCCCGGACAGGGGGCTACCGGGGAGCTGTTTTTT. Translation gives CASSVDPGQGATGELFF. The chain has TRBV9 and TRBJ2-2, with 11 bases fitting TRBD1. Trimming cost V 0 bases and J 5 bases; bases outside gene matches: 6. Germline CDR1 is SGDLS and CDR2 is YYNGEE. The CDR3 consists of 17 residues.

This rearrangement joins TRBV7-2 to TRBJ1-2; 7 positions match TRBD1. Germline lookup yields CDR1 SGHTA and CDR2 FQGNSA. The CDR3 is 13 residues long. Trimming took 4 bases from V and 2 from J; bases not matched to a gene: 1. CDR3 bases: TGTGCCAGCAGCTCGGGACAGAACTATGGCTACACCTTC. It yields the protein CASSSGQNYGYTF.

The V and J genes are TRBV11-2 and TRBJ2-7; D may be TRBD2 (5 bases). The CDR3 has 16 residues. CDR1 is SGHAT, CDR2 FQNNGV, per germline. With 1 base removed from V and 6 bases from J, the gap between germline ends came to 19 bases. The CDR3 DNA reads TGTGCCAGCAGCTTAGGACGAAGGGAGTCCCCCGGCGAGCAGTACTTC. This translates into CASSLGRRESPGEQYF. Full variable domain (missing parts from reference TRBV11-2 and TRBJ2-7): EAGVAQSPRYKIIEKRQSVAFWCNPISGHATLYWYQQILGQGPKLLIQFQNNGVVDDSQLPKDRFSAERLKGVDSTLKIQPAKLEDSAVYLCASSLGRRESPGEQYFGPGTRLTVT.

The chain uses TRBV3-1 (or the pseudogene TRBV3-2) and TRBJ1-1; TRBD1 agrees at 8 bases. This CDR3 has 15 residues. Germline CDR1 and CDR2: LGHDT and YNNKEL (reference sequence). V was pared by 4 bases and J by 2 bases, with 6 bases of the junction left unmatched. The CDR3 coding sequence is TGTGCCAGCAGCCGCCCAGGGGGCGCTAACACTGAAGCTTTCTTT. Its translation is CASSRPGGANTEAFF.

This chain joins TRBV6-5 and TRBJ2-1; TRBD2 is a possible D gene (5 bases). Trimming pared 4 bases from V and 7 bases from J, leaving 14 bases between. CDR3 length equals 14 residues. CDR1 and CDR2 (germline): MNHEY, SVGAGI. This CDR3 reads CASSLIASRNEQFF. CDR3 nucleotide sequence: TGTGCCAGCAGTTTAATCGCTAGCAGGAATGAGCAGTTCTTC.

The chain links TRBV7-8 to TRBJ2-1, with 8 positions matching TRBD1. Trimming at V came to 5 bases and at J to 8 bases, leaving 11 bases not matched to a gene. The CDR3 has 15 residues. Germline V gene sequence: CDR1 SGHVS, CDR2 FQNEAQ. The CDR3 loop reads CASSGRTGNGDEQFF. The CDR3 DNA reads as TGTGCCAGCAGCGGGCGGACAGGGAACGGCGATGAGCAGTTCTTC.

The chain couples TRBV9 to TRBJ2-5; D remains ambiguous. Germline loops: CDR1 SGDLS, CDR2 YYNGEE. With 0 bases removed from V and 4 bases from J, the gap between germline ends came to 7 bases. The CDR3 length is 13 residues. The CDR3 sequence: CASSVAGGETQYF. The DNA of the CDR3 is TGTGCCAGCAGCGTAGCGGGTGGAGAGACCCAGTACTTC.

V and J are TRBV7-8 and TRBJ1-5; the D gene is possibly TRBD1 (6 bases). In germline, CDR1 is SGHVS, CDR2 FQNEAQ. The CDR3 contains 14 residues. Trimming stripped 2 bases from V and 7 bases from J, with 12 bases between. The CDR3 DNA sequence: TGTGCCAGCAGCTTACTGTCAGGGGCCCAGCCCCAGCATTTT. It is translated as CASSLLSGAQPQHF.

This clone came up once. The V and J genes are TRBV29-1 and TRBJ2-5, with D unresolved. The germline V gene encodes CDR1 SQVTM and CDR2 ANQGSEA. V was clipped by 6 bases and J by 6 bases, with 11 bases between them. The CDR3 covers 11 residues. The CDR3 nucleotides read TGCAGCGTGGCCGCTGCTCAGACCCAGTACTTC. Protein product: CSVAAAQTQYF.

The chain combines TRBV4-1 with TRBJ1-3; D remains ambiguous. This CDR3 has 15 residues. Per germline, CDR1 MGHRA and CDR2 YSYEKL. The germline V and J ends were trimmed by 5 bases and 2 bases, with 13 bases remaining between them. The chain's CDR3 is CASSTNEGPGNTIYF. CDR3 DNA sequence: TGCGCCAGCAGCACTAACGAAGGCCCTGGAAACACCATATATTTT.

V usage is TRBV27 and J usage is TRBJ1-2; the match to TRBD1 covers 7 bases. The CDR3 is 14 amino acids. Germline-derived CDR1 and CDR2 are MNHEY and SMNVEV (reference sequence). V lost 6 bases and J lost 8; bases outside the gene matches: 12. The DNA of the CDR3 is TGTGCCAGCAGCCCCGTTCTGACAGGGCGAGGCTACACCTTC. Amino acid sequence: CASSPVLTGRGYTF.

The rearrangement links TRBV7-9 to TRBJ1-2; no definite D call. Germline V gene data show CDR1 as SEHNR and CDR2 as FQNEAQ (reference sequence). V gave up 5 bases and J gave up 4 bases, with 14 bases separating them. The CDR3 consists of 14 residues. CDR3 sequence: CASSPWTGPYGYTF. CDR3 DNA: TGTGCCAGCAGCCCGTGGACTGGACCCTATGGCTACACCTTC.

The chain recombines TRBV2 with TRBJ2-3; 10 nucleotides agree with TRBD2. The trim removed 3 bases at V and 5 bases at J, leaving 11 bases unmatched. Germline loops: CDR1 SNHLY, CDR2 FYNNEI. The CDR3 runs to 17 residues. The CDR3 region has the DNA TGTGCCAGCAGTGAGGGATTCAGCGGGGGGGCCGTAGATACGCAGTATTTT. It encodes CASSEGFSGGAVDTQYF.

This chain's CDR3 is CASSLVGQAYQPQHF. CDR3 sequence (DNA): TGTGCCAGCAGCTTAGTGGGACAGGCATATCAGCCCCAGCATTTT. The chain combines TRBV5-8 with TRBJ1-5, with 8 bases matching TRBD1. V lost 2 bases to trimming and J lost 5 bases; unmatched junction nucleotides: 6. Per germline, CDR1 SGHTS and CDR2 YDEGEE. This CDR3 is 15 amino acids long.

The chain has TRBV12-5 and TRBJ1-3, with D possibly TRBD1 on 5 matching bases. In germline, CDR1 is LGHNT, CDR2 FRNRAP. The CDR3 covers 15 residues. The ends were cut back, 7 bases at V and 2 bases at J, with 15 bases in the middle. The CDR3 here is CASVMTGGAGNTIYF. In DNA form, the CDR3 reads TGTGCTAGTGTTATGACTGGGGGGGCTGGAAACACCATATATTTT.

The DNA of the CDR3 is TGTGCCAGCGGAGGGGGACAGGGGTCCTCCGGCTACACCTTC. Protein: CASGGGQGSSGYTF. The chain employs TRBV7-8 and TRBJ1-2; 10 nucleotides match TRBD1. CDR1 is SGHVS and CDR2 is FQNEAQ in the germline V gene. CDR3 length: 14 residues. Germline trimming cut 8 bases from V and 8 bases from J; bases unmatched to any gene: 11.

This chain uses TRBV5-6 with TRBJ1-5, with 10 bases matching TRBD1. CDR1 is SGHDT and CDR2 is YYEEEE in the germline V gene. V trimming: 4 bases; J trimming: 4 bases; junction bases outside the gene matches: 5. The CDR3 runs 15 residues. Here the CDR3 DNA reads TGTGCCAGCAGCCTGGGACAGGGGCCGAATCAGCCCCAGCATTTT. This gives the protein CASSLGQGPNQPQHF.

The chain employs TRBV18 and TRBJ1-3; TRBD1 is a possible D gene (6 bases). Looked up from germline, CDR1 is KGHSH and CDR2 is LQKENI. The length of the CDR3 is 18 residues. V dropped 4 bases and J dropped 3 bases, with 22 bases sitting between them. The CDR3 DNA sequence: TGTGCCAGCTCACGCCTCACAGGGCAACTCAGCGGTGGAAACACCATATATTTT. Translated, it gives CASSRLTGQLSGGNTIYF. Full variable domain (remainder filled in from reference TRBV18 and TRBJ1-3): NAGVMQNPRHLVRRRGQEARLRCSPMKGHSHVYWYRQLPEEGLKFMVYLQKENIIDESGMPKERFSAEFPKEGPSILRIQQVVRGDSAAYFCASSRLTGQLSGGNTIYFGEGSWLTVV.

The chain uses TRBV10-3 and TRBJ1-6; 8 bases match TRBD1. CDR3 size: 14 residues. The germline gives CDR1 ENHRY, CDR2 SYGVKD. V lost 8 bases, J lost 3 bases, and 3 bases stayed unmatched. Here the CDR3 DNA reads TGTGCCATCGGGACAGGAGACTATAATTCACCCCTCCACTTT. This codes for CAIGTGDYNSPLHF.

V gene TRBV29-1 combines with J gene TRBJ2-3, with unresolved D. Germline V CDR1 and CDR2: SQVTM, ANQGSEA. The CDR3 consists of 13 residues. Between the trimmed V and J ends, which lost 4 bases and 2 bases, there was a span of 10 bases. The DNA for the CDR3 is TGCAGCGTTGCCCCCCCCATCACAGATACGCAGTATTTT. This codes for CSVAPPITDTQYF.

This rearrangement joins TRBV28 to TRBJ1-1; 7 bases align to TRBD1. CDR3 length: 15 amino acids. The germline CDR1 and CDR2 sequences are MDHEN and SYDVKM. J was trimmed by 0 bases and V by 2 bases; bases with no gene match: 3. The DNA for the CDR3 is TGTGCCAGCAGTTTACCTACAGGGGTGAACACTGAAGCTTTCTTT. Translation gives CASSLPTGVNTEAFF.

The CDR3 reads CASSQGLLAKNIQYF. As DNA, the CDR3 is TGTGCCAGCAGCCAGGGGCTACTAGCCAAAAACATTCAGTACTTC. This chain uses TRBV14 with TRBJ2-4; perhaps TRBD1 as D (5 bases). CDR1 and CDR2 (germline): SGHDN, FVKESK. V gave up 3 bases and J gave up 0 bases, with 9 bases separating them. The CDR3 sequence is 15 residues long.

V is TRBV4-1 and J is TRBJ2-7, with TRBD2 matching 12 bases. V trimming: 5 bases; J trimming: 4 bases; junction bases outside the gene matches: 6. Germline V gene data show CDR1 as MGHRA and CDR2 as YSYEKL. The CDR3 runs 15 residues. For the CDR3, the DNA is TGCGCCAGCAGCGCTAGCGGGGGGGCCGGGTACGAGCAGTACTTC. Protein product: CASSASGGAGYEQYF.

This chain joins TRBV3-1 (or the pseudogene TRBV3-2) and TRBJ1-2; maybe TRBD1 (5 bases). Germline loops: CDR1 LGHDT, CDR2 YNNKEL (reference sequence). This CDR3 spans 13 amino acids. Trimming stripped 4 bases from V and 12 bases from J, with 18 bases between. The CDR3: CASSLGTRGVHTF. CDR3 DNA sequence: TGTGCCAGCAGCCTAGGGACCCGGGGGGTCCACACCTTC.

J is TRBJ1-5 and V is TRBV18; D unclear. Deletions cut 1 base from V and 5 bases from J, with 15 bases between. This CDR3 spans 16 amino acids. Per germline, CDR1 KGHSH and CDR2 LQKENI. The CDR3 DNA is TGTGCCAGCTCACCACTAAGAGCGGCAGATCATCAGCCCCAGCATTTT. Protein sequence: CASSPLRAADHQPQHF.

The rearrangement joins TRBV27 to TRBJ1-1; TRBD1 agrees at 7 bases. The junction had 11 bases not matched to a gene; V was cut back by 5 bases and J by 8 bases. The CDR3 sequence is 14 residues long. CDR1 is MNHEY, CDR2 SMNVEV, per germline (reference sequence). CDR3 in DNA: TGTGCCAGCAGTCTAGACCGACAGGGCTGGGAAGCTTTCTTT. It yields the protein CASSLDRQGWEAFF.

The chain carries TRBV18 and TRBJ2-2; D possibly corresponds to TRBD1 (6 bases). CDR3 size: 14 residues. Trimming pared 3 bases from V and 5 bases from J, leaving 10 bases between. Germline values: CDR1 KGHSH, CDR2 LQKENI. The CDR3 DNA reads as TGTGCCAGCTCACCCCAGGGGAAGACCGGGGAGCTGTTTTTT. Translating it yields CASSPQGKTGELFF.